Listed here is a single T cell receptor (beta chain). The antigen remains unidentified. Germline lookup yields CDR1 SGHNT and CDR2 YENEEA. The CDR3 is 16 residues long. The V and J ends lost 1 base and 2 bases respectively, with 12 bases between them. The method was immunoSEQ multiplex PCR; TCRdb's version includes in-frame clones alone and lacks a portion of them. The profile shows around 40,000 clones, approximately 83% of them singletons. This specimen comes from a study of T cells in localized non-small cell lung cancer. Study observations and caveats: Peak T cell clonality was found in uninvolved adjacent lung, exceeding tumor. A raised T cell density in blood coincided with lengthier overall survival. A median of about 50 clones ranked among the top 100 in tumor appeared in adjacent lung.

Source: peripheral blood, taken before any cancer treatment. The clonotype comes from a man aged 35 to 69 with stage I lung adenocarcinoma. The chain uses TRBV11-3 and TRBJ2-1; possible D gene TRBD2, 5 bases. Written as DNA, the CDR3 is TGTGCCAGCAGCTTAGTTGGGGAGCCCCCCTACAATGAGCAGTTCTTC. Amino acids: CASSLVGEPPYNEQFF.